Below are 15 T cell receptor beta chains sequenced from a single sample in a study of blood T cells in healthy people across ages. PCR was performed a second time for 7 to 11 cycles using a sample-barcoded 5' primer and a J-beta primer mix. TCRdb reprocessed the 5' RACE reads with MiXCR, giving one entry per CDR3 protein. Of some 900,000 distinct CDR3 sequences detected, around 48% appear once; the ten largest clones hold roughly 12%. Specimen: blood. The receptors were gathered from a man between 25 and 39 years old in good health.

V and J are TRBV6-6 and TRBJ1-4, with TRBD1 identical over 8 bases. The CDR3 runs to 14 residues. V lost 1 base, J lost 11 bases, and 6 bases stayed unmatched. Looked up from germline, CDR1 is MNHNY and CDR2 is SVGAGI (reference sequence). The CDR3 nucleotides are TGTGCCAGCAGTTACTACGGGACAGGAGAGAAACTGTTTTTT. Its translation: CASSYYGTGEKLFF.

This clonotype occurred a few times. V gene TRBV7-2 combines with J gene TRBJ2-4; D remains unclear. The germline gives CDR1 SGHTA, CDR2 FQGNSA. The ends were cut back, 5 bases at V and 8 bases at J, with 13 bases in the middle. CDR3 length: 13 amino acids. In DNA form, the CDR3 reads TGTGCCAGCAGCCTAAACCTAGTGCACATTCAGTACTTC. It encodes CASSLNLVHIQYF. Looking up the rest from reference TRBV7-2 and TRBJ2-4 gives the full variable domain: GAGVSQSPSNKVTEKGKDVELRCDPISGHTALYWYRQSLGQGLEFLIYFQGNSAPDKSGLPSDRFSAERTGGSVSTLTIQRTQQEDSAVYLCASSLNLVHIQYFGAGTRLSVL.

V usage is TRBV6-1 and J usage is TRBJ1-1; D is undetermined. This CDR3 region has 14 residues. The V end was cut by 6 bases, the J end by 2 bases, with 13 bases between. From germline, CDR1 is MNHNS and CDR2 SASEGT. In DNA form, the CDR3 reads TGTGCCAGCAGCCCCTTCGGCGCTAACACTGAAGCTTTCTTT. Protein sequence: CASSPFGANTEAFF.

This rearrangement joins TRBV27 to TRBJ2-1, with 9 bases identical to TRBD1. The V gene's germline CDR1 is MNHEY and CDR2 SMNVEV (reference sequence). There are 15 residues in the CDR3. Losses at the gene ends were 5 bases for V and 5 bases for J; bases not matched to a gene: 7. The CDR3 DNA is TGTGCCAGCAGTAGCCCTCGGACAGGGGACAATGAGCAGTTCTTC. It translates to CASSSPRTGDNEQFF.

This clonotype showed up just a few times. The CDR3 spells CASSQWGGTKETQYF. CDR3 bases: TGCGCCAGCAGCCAATGGGGGGGGACAAAAGAGACCCAGTACTTC. The V and J genes are TRBV4-3 and TRBJ2-5, with D perhaps matching TRBD2 (7 bases). Per germline, CDR1 LGHNA and CDR2 YSLEER. The V gene lost 2 bases and the J gene lost 3 bases, with 13 bases spanning the gap. This CDR3 region has 15 residues.

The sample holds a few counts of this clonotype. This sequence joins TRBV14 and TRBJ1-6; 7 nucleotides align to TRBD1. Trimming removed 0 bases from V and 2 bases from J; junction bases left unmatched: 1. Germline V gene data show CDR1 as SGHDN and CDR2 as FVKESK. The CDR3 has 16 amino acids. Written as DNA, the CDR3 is TGTGCCAGCAGCCAAGACAGGGGGACCTATAATTCACCCCTCCACTTT. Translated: CASSQDRGTYNSPLHF.

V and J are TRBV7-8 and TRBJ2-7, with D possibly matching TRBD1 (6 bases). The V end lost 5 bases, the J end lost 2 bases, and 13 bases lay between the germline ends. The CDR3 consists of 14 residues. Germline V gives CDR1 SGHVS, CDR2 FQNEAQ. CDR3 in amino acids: CASSVNRVPYEQYF. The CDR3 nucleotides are TGTGCCAGCAGCGTAAACAGGGTTCCCTACGAGCAGTACTTC. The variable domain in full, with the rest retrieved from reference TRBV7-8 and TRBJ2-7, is GAGVSQSPRYKVAKRGQDVALRCDPISGHVSLFWYQQALGQGPEFLTYFQNEAQLDKSGLPSDRFFAERPEGSVSTLKIQRTQQEDSAVYLCASSVNRVPYEQYFGPGTRLTVT.

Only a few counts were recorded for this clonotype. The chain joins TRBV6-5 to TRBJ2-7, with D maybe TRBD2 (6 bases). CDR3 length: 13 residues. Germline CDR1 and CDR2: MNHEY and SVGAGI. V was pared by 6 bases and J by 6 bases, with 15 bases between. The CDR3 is CASRRVGGLEQYF. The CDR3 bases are TGTGCCAGCAGGCGGGTCGGGGGTCTCGAGCAGTACTTC.

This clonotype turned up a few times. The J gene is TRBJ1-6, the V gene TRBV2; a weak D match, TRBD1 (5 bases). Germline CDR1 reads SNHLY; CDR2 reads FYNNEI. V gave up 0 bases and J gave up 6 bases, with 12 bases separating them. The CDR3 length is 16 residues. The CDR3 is CASSEAGTFANSPLHF. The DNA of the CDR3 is TGTGCCAGCAGTGAAGCCGGGACCTTTGCTAATTCACCCCTCCACTTT.

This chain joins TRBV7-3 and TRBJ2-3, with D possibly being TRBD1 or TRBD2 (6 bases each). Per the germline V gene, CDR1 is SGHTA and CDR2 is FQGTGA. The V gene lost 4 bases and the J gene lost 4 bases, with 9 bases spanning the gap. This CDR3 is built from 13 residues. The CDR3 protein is CASSSGASDTQYF. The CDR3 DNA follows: TGTGCCAGCAGCTCGGGGGCCTCAGATACGCAGTATTTT.

The chain's CDR3 is CATSVGTVAYNEQFF. The CDR3 nucleotides read TGTGCCACCAGCGTCGGGACAGTGGCCTACAATGAGCAGTTCTTC. The J gene is TRBJ2-1, the V gene TRBV15, with 7 bases matching TRBD1. V trimming: 5 bases; J trimming: 2 bases; junction bases outside the gene matches: 6. CDR1 and CDR2 from the germline V gene are LNHNV and YYDKDF (reference sequence). This CDR3 is built from 15 residues.

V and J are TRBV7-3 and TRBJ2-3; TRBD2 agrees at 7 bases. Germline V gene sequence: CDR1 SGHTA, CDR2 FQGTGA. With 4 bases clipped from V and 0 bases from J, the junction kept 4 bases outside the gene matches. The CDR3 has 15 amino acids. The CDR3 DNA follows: TGTGCCAGCAGCTGGGAGGGGAAGAGCACAGATACGCAGTATTTT. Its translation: CASSWEGKSTDTQYF. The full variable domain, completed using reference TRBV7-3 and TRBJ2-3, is GAGVSQTPSNKVTEKGKYVELRCDPISGHTALYWYRQSLGQGPEFLIYFQGTGAADDSGLPNDRFFAVRPEGSVSTLKIQRTERGDSAVYLCASSWEGKSTDTQYFGPGTRLTVL.

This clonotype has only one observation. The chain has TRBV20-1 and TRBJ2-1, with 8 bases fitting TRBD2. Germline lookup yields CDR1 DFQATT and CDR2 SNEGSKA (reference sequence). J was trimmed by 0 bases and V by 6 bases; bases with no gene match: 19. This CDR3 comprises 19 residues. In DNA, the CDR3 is TGCAGTGCCGCCTCGGTGATAGCGGGGAGGCAAGGCTCCTACAATGAGCAGTTCTTC. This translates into CSAASVIAGRQGSYNEQFF.

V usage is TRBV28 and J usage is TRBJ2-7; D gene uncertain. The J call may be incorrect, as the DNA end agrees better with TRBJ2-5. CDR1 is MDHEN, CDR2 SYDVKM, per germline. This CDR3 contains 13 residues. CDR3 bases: TGTGCCAGCAGTTTTCGCAATCGGGAGACCCAGTACTTC. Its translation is CASSFRNRETQYF.

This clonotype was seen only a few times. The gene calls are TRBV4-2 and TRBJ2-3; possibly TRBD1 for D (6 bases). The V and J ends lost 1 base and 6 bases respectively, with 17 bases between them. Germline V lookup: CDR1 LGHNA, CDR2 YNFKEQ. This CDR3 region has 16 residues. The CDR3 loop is CASSQASLARGDTQYF. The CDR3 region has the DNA TGTGCCAGCAGCCAAGCGTCCCTAGCTAGGGGGGATACGCAGTATTTT.